The rows below give T cell receptor beta chains drawn from one sample of a study of blood T cell repertoires in COVID-19. Profiled with immunoSEQ multiplex PCR; TCRdb holds only in-frame clones, not every one. Of about 230,000 clones listed, around 84% are singletons. Source material: peripheral blood. These receptors came from a woman of 80 years or more with active or convalescent COVID-19. Both conserved end residues are part of each CDR3. Each record gives: V gene, J gene, D gene, clone size, CDR3 DNA, CDR3 protein. A D gene is named only where the DNA matches it firmly. Size is omitted from some rows. Given values are once, few, many or a class for expanded clones.

V gene: TRBV7-2; J gene: TRBJ2-7; D gene: -; clone size: -; CDR3 DNA: TGTGCCAGCAGCTTAGGGCAGCAGGGGAACCCCTACGAGCAGTACTTC; CDR3 protein: CASSLGQQGNPYEQYF
V gene: TRBV6-5; J gene: TRBJ2-1; D gene: -; clone size: -; CDR3 DNA: TGTGCCAGCCGATTGGGGAGATTTTACGATGAGCAGTTCTTC; CDR3 protein: CASRLGRFYDEQFF
V gene: TRBV6-2/TRBV6-3; J gene: TRBJ1-1; D gene: TRBD1; clone size: -; CDR3 DNA: TGTGCCAGCAGTTCCAGGGGGCGGTTGATTTGGGGCACTGAAGCTTTCTTT; CDR3 protein: CASSSRGRLIWGTEAFF
V gene: TRBV30; J gene: TRBJ2-5; D gene: -; clone size: -; CDR3 DNA: TGTGCCTGGAGTGTGTCTAGTCGGGAGACCCAGTACTTC; CDR3 protein: CAWSVSSRETQYF
V gene: TRBV7-3; J gene: TRBJ2-1; D gene: -; clone size: -; CDR3 DNA: TGTGCCAGCAGCTCCCCCGGCTCCTACAATGAGCAGTTCTTC; CDR3 protein: CASSSPGSYNEQFF
V gene: TRBV3-1/TRBV3-2; J gene: TRBJ2-2; D gene: -; clone size: few; CDR3 DNA: TGTGCCAGCAGCCAAGCTTGGGCCCCCACCGGGGAGCTGTTTTTT; CDR3 protein: CASSQAWAPTGELFF
V gene: TRBV7-9; J gene: TRBJ2-5; D gene: -; clone size: -; CDR3 DNA: -; CDR3 protein: CASSFGPGQGQETQYF
V gene: TRBV5-1; J gene: TRBJ1-6; D gene: -; clone size: few; CDR3 DNA: TGCGCCAGCAGCTTCACGGTAAATTCACCCCTCCACTTT; CDR3 protein: CASSFTVNSPLHF
V gene: TRBV28; J gene: TRBJ1-2; D gene: TRBD1; clone size: -; CDR3 DNA: TGTGCCAGCAGGCCGGGACAGCCTTTCTATGGCCACACCTTC; CDR3 protein: CASRPGQPFYGHTF
V gene: TRBV5-1; J gene: TRBJ2-1; D gene: -; clone size: once; CDR3 DNA: TGCGCCAGCAGCTTGGTGTCTGGCGGGGTTGGCAATGAGCAGTTCTTC; CDR3 protein: CASSLVSGGVGNEQFF
V gene: TRBV20-1; J gene: TRBJ2-3; D gene: TRBD1; clone size: -; CDR3 DNA: TGCAGTGCTAGTTCCGGGACAGGGTATCCAGATACGCAGTATTTT; CDR3 protein: CSASSGTGYPDTQYF
V gene: TRBV2; J gene: TRBJ2-1; D gene: TRBD2; clone size: -; CDR3 DNA: TGTGCCAGCGCTGGACTAGCCTACAATGAGCAGTTCTTC; CDR3 protein: CASAGLAYNEQFF
V gene: TRBV6-1; J gene: TRBJ1-4; D gene: TRBD1; clone size: -; CDR3 DNA: TGTGCCAGCAGTGATGGGGACAGGGAAAAACTGTTTTTT; CDR3 protein: CASSDGDREKLFF
V gene: TRBV3-1/TRBV3-2; J gene: TRBJ2-3; D gene: TRBD2; clone size: -; CDR3 DNA: TGTGCCAGCAGCTATGATAGACGCCTCCTAGCGGGAGTGGGAACAGATACGCAGTATTTT; CDR3 protein: CASSYDRRLLAGVGTDTQYF
V gene: TRBV11-2; J gene: TRBJ1-2; D gene: -; clone size: -; CDR3 DNA: TGTGCCAGCAGCTTAACGGCTAACTATGGCTACACCTTC; CDR3 protein: CASSLTANYGYTF
V gene: TRBV4-1; J gene: TRBJ1-6; D gene: -; clone size: -; CDR3 DNA: TGCGCCAGCAGCCAAGATGAGGGCAGCTCTTATAATTCACCCCTCCACTTT; CDR3 protein: CASSQDEGSSYNSPLHF
V gene: TRBV7-9; J gene: TRBJ1-4; D gene: -; clone size: -; CDR3 DNA: TGTGCCAGCAGTCCCATAGGGGGTAATGAAAAACTGTTTTTT; CDR3 protein: CASSPIGGNEKLFF
V gene: TRBV7-6; J gene: TRBJ2-1; D gene: -; clone size: -; CDR3 DNA: TGTGCCAGCAGCCCTAAAACAGCCCCATCCTACAATGAGCAGTTCTTC; CDR3 protein: CASSPKTAPSYNEQFF
V gene: TRBV28; J gene: TRBJ2-5; D gene: TRBD2; clone size: once; CDR3 DNA: TGTGCCAGCATCCCGGGTAATAGCGGGAGATGGGAGACCCAGTACTTC; CDR3 protein: CASIPGNSGRWETQYF
V gene: TRBV7-9; J gene: TRBJ2-5; D gene: -; clone size: -; CDR3 DNA: TGTGCCAGCAGCTTATCCTCCTCTCAAGAGACCCAGTACTTC; CDR3 protein: CASSLSSSQETQYF
V gene: TRBV19; J gene: TRBJ1-2; D gene: -; clone size: -; CDR3 DNA: TGTGCCAGTAGTGTCACAGGAGACTATGGCTACACCTTC; CDR3 protein: CASSVTGDYGYTF
V gene: TRBV6-2/TRBV6-3; J gene: TRBJ2-5; D gene: TRBD2; clone size: -; CDR3 DNA: TGTGCCAGCAGTCTGATAAGCGGGGGCGGGGAGACCCAGTACTTC; CDR3 protein: CASSLISGGGETQYF
V gene: TRBV6-1; J gene: TRBJ2-5; D gene: -; clone size: -; CDR3 DNA: TGTGCCAGCAGTGAAGCGCCGAGGCCCCAAGAGACCCAGTACTTC; CDR3 protein: CASSEAPRPQETQYF
V gene: TRBV20-1; J gene: TRBJ2-7; D gene: TRBD1; clone size: -; CDR3 DNA: TGCAGTGCCAGTTCGTCAGGGGGCCATAAGGAGCAGTACTTC; CDR3 protein: CSASSSGGHKEQYF
V gene: TRBV19; J gene: TRBJ1-1; D gene: -; clone size: -; CDR3 DNA: TGTGCCAGTAGTATAGATCAGGGGAACACTGAAGCTTTCTTT; CDR3 protein: CASSIDQGNTEAFF
V gene: TRBV6-5; J gene: TRBJ2-1; D gene: -; clone size: -; CDR3 DNA: TGTGCCAGCAGGAGGGACAATGAGCAGTTCTTC; CDR3 protein: CASRRDNEQFF
V gene: TRBV10-3; J gene: TRBJ1-1; D gene: -; clone size: -; CDR3 DNA: TGTGCCATCAGTGAGTCGGGGGGGATGAACACTGAAGCTTTCTTT; CDR3 protein: CAISESGGMNTEAFF
V gene: TRBV7-2; J gene: TRBJ1-1; D gene: -; clone size: -; CDR3 DNA: TGTGCCAGCAGCGTAACGCGACAGGACCGAGACTTTTCTTTCTTT; CDR3 protein: CASSVTRQDRDFSFF
V gene: TRBV18; J gene: TRBJ2-3; D gene: -; clone size: -; CDR3 DNA: TGTGCCAGCTCACTTGGACAGACAGATACGCAGTATTTT; CDR3 protein: CASSLGQTDTQYF
V gene: TRBV5-5; J gene: TRBJ1-5; D gene: -; clone size: -; CDR3 DNA: TGTGCCAGCAGCTTAAGTCAGGGCAATCAGCCCCAGCATTTT; CDR3 protein: CASSLSQGNQPQHF
V gene: TRBV5-1; J gene: TRBJ2-7; D gene: TRBD1; clone size: -; CDR3 DNA: TGCGCCAGCAGCGACGGACAGGTGTTAGACGAGCAGTACTTC; CDR3 protein: CASSDGQVLDEQYF
V gene: TRBV9; J gene: TRBJ2-2; D gene: TRBD2; clone size: -; CDR3 DNA: TGTGCCAGCAGCGTATGGGCTAGCGGGGGGACCGGGGAGCTGTTTTTT; CDR3 protein: CASSVWASGGTGELFF
V gene: TRBV12-3/TRBV12-4; J gene: TRBJ1-1; D gene: -; clone size: -; CDR3 DNA: TGTGCCAGCAGGCCGGACACTGAAGCTTTCTTT; CDR3 protein: CASRPDTEAFF
V gene: TRBV6-5; J gene: TRBJ2-7; D gene: -; clone size: -; CDR3 DNA: TGTGCCGCAGGGGGGCTAGCGGGTTACGAGCAGTACTTC; CDR3 protein: CAAGGLAGYEQYF
V gene: TRBV7-2; J gene: TRBJ1-2; D gene: -; clone size: few; CDR3 DNA: TGTGCCAGCAGTCAGGGTGATGGCTACACCTTC; CDR3 protein: CASSQGDGYTF
V gene: TRBV3-1/TRBV3-2; J gene: TRBJ2-1; D gene: TRBD2; clone size: -; CDR3 DNA: TGTGCCAGCAGACCGAGCGGGGGGTTGGGAGGTGAGCAGTTCTTC; CDR3 protein: CASRPSGGLGGEQFF
V gene: TRBV19; J gene: TRBJ2-7; D gene: -; clone size: -; CDR3 DNA: TGTGCCAGTTCGAAGCGCCTACACGGAACCTACGAGCAGTACTTC; CDR3 protein: CASSKRLHGTYEQYF
V gene: TRBV18; J gene: TRBJ1-2; D gene: -; clone size: -; CDR3 DNA: TGTGCCAGCTCACCATCGGAGGCCGCGACGGGCTACACCTTC; CDR3 protein: CASSPSEAATGYTF
V gene: TRBV12-3/TRBV12-4; J gene: TRBJ1-2; D gene: -; clone size: once; CDR3 DNA: TGTGCCAGCAGTTTGGGGGGGCTGGGCTACACCTTC; CDR3 protein: CASSLGGLGYTF
V gene: TRBV2; J gene: TRBJ2-1; D gene: TRBD1; clone size: -; CDR3 DNA: TGTGCCAGCAGTGGACAGGGCGGGTTTTACAATGAGCAGTTCTTC; CDR3 protein: CASSGQGGFYNEQFF
V gene: TRBV27; J gene: TRBJ2-7; D gene: -; clone size: -; CDR3 DNA: TGTGCCAGCAGTTTCTTCGGAGGAAGCTCCTACGAGCAGTACTTC; CDR3 protein: CASSFFGGSSYEQYF
V gene: TRBV4-1; J gene: TRBJ1-1; D gene: -; clone size: -; CDR3 DNA: TGCGCCAGCAGCCTGGGGGAGGGGAACACTGAAGCTTTCTTT; CDR3 protein: CASSLGEGNTEAFF